The count of the clone carrying this T cell receptor beta chain is one. Primers included in the PCR were 60 Vbeta and 13 Jbeta primers. The protocol was immunoSEQ multiplex PCR, while the TCRdb copy is restricted to in-frame clones and leaves out a portion. The table lists about 160,000 clones, almost 80% of them singletons. These data originate in a study of cytomegalovirus exposure and HLA in healthy donors. This CDR3 is built from 13 residues. Germline lookup yields CDR1 SQVTM and CDR2 ANQGSEA. J lost 4 bases, V lost 4 bases, and 5 bases had no gene match. The chain is built from TRBV29-1 and TRBJ2-5; the match to TRBD1 covers 8 bases. The clonotype was recovered from a woman in her 50s in good health and CMV-seropositive. Specimen: PBMCs. The CDR3 loop is CSVGTGRGETQYF. The CDR3, as DNA: TGCAGCGTTGGGACAGGGCGGGGAGAGACCCAGTACTTC.